One sample yielded the 18 T cell receptor beta chains listed below, sequenced in a study of blood T cells in healthy people across ages. A sample-barcoded 5' primer and a J-beta primer mix were used in a second PCR of about 7 to 12 cycles. Each CDR3 protein is one row after TCRdb ran MiXCR on the 5' RACE reads. The repertoire holds hundreds of thousands of distinct CDR3 sequences, with roughly 64% as singletons. Sequenced sample: blood. These TCRs come from a man aged 25 to 40 in good health.

Only one count was recorded for this clonotype. The chain is built from TRBV12-3 or TRBV12-4 and TRBJ1-1; a weak D match, TRBD1 (5 bases). This CDR3 contains 13 residues. V lost 5 bases and J lost 6, with 13 bases in between. The CDR3 sequence: CASSPRWGAEAFF. CDR3 nucleotide sequence: TGTGCCAGCAGTCCCCGGTGGGGGGCTGAAGCTTTCTTT.

The chain is built from TRBV5-1 and TRBJ1-1; TRBD1 matches at 7 bases. Per germline, CDR1 SGHRS and CDR2 YFSETQ. This CDR3 spans 14 amino acids. The J segment lost 3 bases and the V segment lost 4 bases, leaving 6 bases of the junction unmatched. CDR3 region: CASSGGGADTEAFF. The CDR3 DNA is TGCGCCAGCAGCGGAGGGGGCGCGGACACTGAAGCTTTCTTT.

The chain combines TRBV27 with TRBJ2-1; 7 bases are a match to TRBD2. This CDR3 comprises 13 residues. The J segment lost 9 bases and the V segment lost 3 bases, leaving 5 bases of the junction unmatched. Germline CDR1 MNHEY, CDR2 SMNVEV (reference sequence). The chain's CDR3 is CASSFGLAAEQFF. The CDR3 nucleotides are TGTGCCAGCAGTTTTGGGCTAGCGGCTGAGCAGTTCTTC.

The V gene is TRBV7-8, the J gene TRBJ1-2; a possible D gene is TRBD1 (6 bases). Between the trimmed V and J ends, which lost 7 bases and 4 bases, there was a span of 31 bases. This CDR3 is 19 amino acids long. CDR1 is SGHVS, CDR2 FQNEAQ, per germline. In DNA, the CDR3 is TGTGCCAGCACGCCCTGGGAGTATCCGGGACAAAGAAAGGGCTATGGCTACACCTTC. Its protein is CASTPWEYPGQRKGYGYTF.

V usage is TRBV12-3 or TRBV12-4 and J usage is TRBJ2-7, with 7 positions matching TRBD1. This CDR3 has 14 residues. Trimming removed 6 bases from V and 4 bases from J; junction bases left unmatched: 9. CDR3 coding DNA: TGTGCCAGCAGAGAAGGGGGCGGTGGTTACGAGCAGTACTTC. Translation: CASREGGGGYEQYF.

The chain recombines TRBV28 with TRBJ2-5, with TRBD2 matching 12 bases. The DNA end is more similar to TRBJ2-7, so the J call may be wrong. CDR1 is MDHEN and CDR2 is SYDVKM in the germline V gene. CDR3 length equals 17 residues. This chain's CDR3 is CASRRPGLAGSSYEQYF. Written as DNA, the CDR3 is TGTGCCAGCAGACGCCCGGGACTAGCGGGTTCTTCCTACGAGCAGTACTTC.

This clonotype was detected only once. The rearrangement uses TRBV4-2 and TRBJ2-6, with a weak D call TRBD2 (5 bases). Germline V lookup: CDR1 LGHNA, CDR2 YNFKEQ. Trimming took 0 bases from V and 0 from J, leaving 15 bases between them. The CDR3 is 19 residues long. The CDR3 region is CASSQEYQRSYSGANVLTF. Written as DNA, the CDR3 is TGTGCCAGCAGCCAAGAATATCAGCGGTCATACTCTGGGGCCAACGTCCTGACTTTC.

The chain joins TRBV28 to TRBJ2-7; perhaps TRBD1 as D (5 bases). Germline CDR1 MDHEN, CDR2 SYDVKM. The CDR3 runs to 16 residues. Trimming cost V 5 bases and J 3 bases, with 20 bases left between them. The CDR3 nucleotides read TGTGCCAGCAGTCAATTGACCTTAAGGGGATACTACGAGCAGTACTTC. Protein product: CASSQLTLRGYYEQYF.

The chain joins TRBV5-1 to TRBJ1-1; no definite D call. Trimming shortened V by 5 bases and J by 3 bases, and 17 bases separated the two germline ends. CDR3 length equals 15 residues. Germline V gives CDR1 SGHRS, CDR2 YFSETQ. CDR3 nucleotide sequence: TGCGCCAGCAGGATGGTGGAGGCTGGGGACACTGAAGCTTTCTTT. This translates into CASRMVEAGDTEAFF.

The J gene is TRBJ1-1, the V gene TRBV29-1, with 7 nucleotides matching TRBD1. The CDR3 spans 14 residues. With 7 bases clipped from V and 1 base from J, the junction kept 9 bases outside the gene matches. Germline-derived CDR1 and CDR2 are SQVTM and ANQGSEA. In DNA, the CDR3 is TGCAGCGGCGTACAGGGGAGAGGGAACACTGAAGCTTTCTTT. This translates into CSGVQGRGNTEAFF.

This rearrangement joins TRBV7-8 to TRBJ2-1; 9 nucleotides align to TRBD2. This CDR3 comprises 16 residues. V trimming: 2 bases; J trimming: 0 bases; junction bases outside the gene matches: 2. From germline, CDR1 is SGHVS and CDR2 FQNEAQ. The CDR3 coding sequence is TGTGCCAGCAGCTTATCTAGCGGGGCCTCCTACAATGAGCAGTTCTTC. This encodes CASSLSSGASYNEQFF.

This chain uses TRBV20-1 with TRBJ1-2; D is ambiguous. CDR3 length: 15 amino acids. CDR1 and CDR2 (germline): DFQATT, SNEGSKA (reference sequence). V dropped 0 bases and J dropped 1 base, with 12 bases sitting between them. The CDR3 nucleotides are TGCAGTGCTAGAGAACAAGGACGGATTAACTATGGCTACACCTTC. It yields the protein CSAREQGRINYGYTF.

This chain uses TRBV6-2 or TRBV6-3 with TRBJ2-7; perhaps TRBD1 as D (6 bases). The CDR3 is 14 residues long. Germline CDR1 is MNHEY and CDR2 is SVGEGT. V lost 5 bases and J lost 3, with 14 bases in between. CDR3 loop: CASSTDRTNYEQYF. CDR3 nucleotide sequence: TGTGCCAGCAGTACAGACAGGACAAACTACGAGCAGTACTTC.

This clonotype was recorded many times. The chain's CDR3 is CASSLSGVYNEQFF. CDR3 sequence (DNA): TGTGCCAGCAGTTTAAGCGGGGTCTACAATGAGCAGTTCTTC. V and J are TRBV28 and TRBJ2-1, with TRBD2 matching over 7 bases. The V segment lost 2 bases and the J segment 3 bases; nucleotides outside the gene matches: 1. The CDR3 length is 14 residues. Germline lookup yields CDR1 MDHEN and CDR2 SYDVKM.

This clonotype was recorded a few times. The chain uses TRBV28 and TRBJ2-1; D may be TRBD2 (6 bases). V gave up 3 bases and J gave up 2 bases, with 11 bases separating them. The CDR3 contains 15 residues. Germline V gives CDR1 MDHEN, CDR2 SYDVKM. The CDR3 region has the DNA TGTGCCAGCAGTTTTTGGGGGGACCCCTACAATGAGCAGTTCTTC. It translates to CASSFWGDPYNEQFF.

This rearrangement joins TRBV7-2 to TRBJ1-2, with D possibly matching TRBD1 (6 bases). This CDR3 is built from 17 residues. V dropped 1 base and J dropped 8 bases, with 23 bases sitting between them. Germline V gene sequence: CDR1 SGHTA, CDR2 FQGNSA. CDR3 region: CASSLGRGSDHSGGYTF. CDR3 sequence (DNA): TGTGCCAGCAGCTTAGGCAGGGGCTCCGATCACTCAGGGGGCTACACCTTC.

The chain couples TRBV6-5 to TRBJ1-1; no firm D call. Germline CDR1 and CDR2: MNHEY and SVGAGI. V lost 5 bases and J lost 0, with 13 bases in between. The CDR3 totals 15 residues. The DNA of the CDR3 is TGTGCCAGCAGTAGGCAAGCTTTAATGAACACTGAAGCTTTCTTT. Its protein is CASSRQALMNTEAFF.

This sequence joins TRBV10-1 and TRBJ2-7; D gene unclear. Trimming shortened V by 4 bases and J by 3 bases, and 13 bases separated the two germline ends. This CDR3 has 14 residues. The V gene's germline CDR1 is WNHNN and CDR2 SYGVQD (reference sequence). DNA for the CDR3: TGCGCCAGCAGTGGTACCCAGGACGTCTACGAGCAGTACTTC. Its protein product is CASSGTQDVYEQYF.